This T cell receptor beta chain is from a study of CD4 T cells in relation to SARS-CoV-2 and coronaviruses (dated by TCRdb to the early 2020s). Regarding the research as a whole: HLA restriction was mapped for shared crossreactive spike epitopes using patient-derived lymphoblastoid cell lines. At the level of individual TCR clonotypes, the study evaluated whether memory CD4+ T cells crossreact between the spike proteins of SARS-CoV-2 and those of common cold coronaviruses. The Adaptive Biotechnologies TCR-sequencing kit was used to sequence samples from a few pre-COVID donors and the naive versus memory experiments, while other data came from Illumina-based sequencing. A different, Illumina-based TCR-beta assay was used to sequence expansion assays from other donors in the study.

CD4+ T cells from unexposed donors were collected before the COVID-19 pandemic (2011-2018). Naive and memory CD4+ T cells were separated from cryopreserved PBMCs through CD4 enrichment, which was followed by EasySep naive CD4+ T cell enrichment. Leukapheresis product for the unexposed donors was bought commercially. Ficoll-Paque PLUS gradient centrifugation was used to isolate PBMCs from leukapheresis product or whole blood. PBMCs were either cryopreserved at -140°C or used fresh in the expansion assay. The QIAamp Micro DNA Kit was used to extract genomic DNA from the CD4+ T cells. Concerning this clone itself: Its recognized antigen is unknown. Within one base of it there is no much larger clone, and no base qualities were kept.

For CDR1 and CDR2, the germline V gene lists LGHNT and FRNRAP. V sheds 6 bases and J sheds 2 bases, leaving 10 bases between their ends. The CDR3 numbers 13 residues from cysteine through phenylalanine. Just the 39-base CDR3 DNA is kept, in frame starting at base 1. General findings and caveats noted by the study authors: Memory CD4+ clonotypes crossrecognizing SARS-CoV-2 and at least one common cold coronavirus spike were found in 60% to 70% of donors. Compared with monoreactive clones, crossreactive clones had significantly weaker SARS-CoV-2-driven expansion, a result consistent with antigenic imprinting. Sequencing of naive versus memory cells indicated that the assay detects memory recall responses, not primary responses primed during culture. Pre-pandemic and post-infection samples were not both contributed by any donor, so tracing of the source of pre-existing responses was limited. Since the crossreactivity analysis centred on spike protein, crossreactivity against other viral proteins was not assessed. Small numbers of patients and of tested TCRs were a limitation of the study.

DNA from uncultured naive and memory CD4+ T cells underwent immunoSEQ TCR-beta sequencing at deep resolution. Regarding the original processing steps: During preprocessing, nonproductive sequences were discarded, as were any CDR3s that did not begin with C, did not end with F or W, or were shorter than 7 amino acids. Cultured and uncultured naive and memory CD4+ repertoires were searched for previously identified spike- and CEF-reactive CDR3s. CDR3 homology was measured as pairwise Levenshtein distance, computed with the stringdist R package after trimming three terminal residues from each end. The table was pulled from immuneACCESS by TCRdb, which kept in-frame rearrangements only. Such tables lose some clones; where checked, under half of the loss comes from unresolved V genes, and the rest has no known cause. The DNA gave D and trimming, while V, J and clone size come from that table. The sample table contains 55,000 to 75,000 clones; only one count was recorded for over 70% of them. The ten biggest clones cover around 1.5% of the sample.

The chain employs TRBV12-5 and TRBJ1-1, with the D gene not clear enough to name. The receptor was derived from a human donor in good health. The sample was memory CD4+ T cells from PBMCs. Per the publication, the cell subset or site label means: memory (non-naive) CD4+ T cells. The bases are TGTGCTAGTGGCTCAGGCTTTAACACTGAAGCTTTCTTT. It specifies CASGSGFNTEAFF.